The next 19 T cell receptor beta chains were all read from a single sample in a study of T cell repertoires in cytomegalovirus infection. The antigens of these receptors remain unknown. TCRdb reprocessed the reads with MiXCR, giving one entry per CDR3 protein. The table records approximately 600,000 distinct CDR3 sequences, about 39% of them present only once. The specimen was cultured PBMCs, collected from culture after CMV antigen stimulation. Receptors were obtained from a human donor in good health (CMV status not recorded). Some clones in this sample may be carry-over from other donors' samples.

The rearrangement links TRBV7-9 to TRBJ2-2; TRBD2 aligns across 12 bases. CDR1 is SEHNR and CDR2 is FQNEAQ in the germline V gene (reference sequence). The ends lost 3 bases at V and 5 bases at J; junction bases unmatched: 4. The CDR3 runs 16 residues. The DNA for the CDR3 is TGTGCCAGCAGCTTTGGGACTAGCGGGTTTACCGGGGAGCTGTTTTTT. Amino acid sequence: CASSFGTSGFTGELFF.

For this clonotype: At one end, the junction sequence differs from germline, possibly due to a read error. This rearrangement joins TRBV6-8 to TRBJ2-7; a weak D match, TRBD2 (6 bases). From germline, CDR1 is MNHGY and CDR2 SAAAGT. The CDR3 spans 14 residues. The CDR3 coding sequence is TGTGTCAGCAGTCCGGGGGACCTATCCTACGAGCAGTACTTC. It codes for CVSSPGDLSYEQYF.

This clonotype came up a few times. The chain is built from TRBV7-2 and TRBJ1-5; a weak D match, TRBD1 (6 bases). The V gene's germline CDR1 is SGHTA and CDR2 FQGNSA. The V gene lost 5 bases and the J gene lost 6 bases, with 20 bases spanning the gap. This CDR3 contains 16 residues. The CDR3 region has the DNA TGTGCCAGCAGCCCCCTAGGGGGGATGGATGGTCAGCCCCAGCATTTT. This encodes CASSPLGGMDGQPQHF.

This clonotype turned up a few times. The V call is TRBV5-1, the J call TRBJ2-7, with 13 nucleotides matching TRBD2. The germline gives CDR1 SGHRS, CDR2 YFSETQ. Germline trimming cut 0 bases from V and 0 bases from J; bases unmatched to any gene: 6. The CDR3 extends over 18 amino acids. The CDR3 region is CASSLVGLAGRSSYEQYF. The CDR3, as DNA: TGCGCCAGCAGCTTGGTGGGACTAGCGGGGCGGAGCTCCTACGAGCAGTACTTC.

V usage is TRBV29-1 and J usage is TRBJ2-3; TRBD2 might be the D (5 bases). V lost 2 bases to trimming and J lost 4 bases, with 13 bases between them. This CDR3 spans 14 amino acids. Per the germline V gene, CDR1 is SQVTM and CDR2 is ANQGSEA. As DNA, the CDR3 is TGCAGCGTTGAAAGGTCCTCGCGGGCAGATACGCAGTATTTT. Its translation: CSVERSSRADTQYF.

The V and J genes are TRBV7-8 and TRBJ2-5, with TRBD2 as a possible D gene (5 bases). Germline assignment: CDR1 SGHVS and CDR2 FQNEAQ. The CDR3 covers 16 residues. V was cut by 1 base and J by 4 bases, with 16 bases left in between. The CDR3 reads CASSLVGQHEGETQYF. The CDR3 DNA follows: TGTGCCAGCAGCTTAGTCGGGCAGCACGAGGGAGAGACCCAGTACTTC.

The chain links TRBV2 to TRBJ2-7; weak D call: TRBD1 (6 bases). V gave up 6 bases and J gave up 5 bases, with 11 bases separating them. The CDR3 consists of 12 residues. The V gene's germline CDR1 is SNHLY and CDR2 FYNNEI. In nucleotides, the CDR3 is TGTGCCAGCAGAGGGGGACCGAACGAGCAGTACTTC. This gives the protein CASRGGPNEQYF.

This chain links TRBV7-2 with TRBJ1-4; 8 bases match TRBD1. J gave up 1 base and V 5 bases, and 3 bases lay outside the gene matches. The CDR3 has 15 amino acids. Germline V lookup: CDR1 SGHTA, CDR2 FQGNSA. Written as DNA, the CDR3 is TGTGCCAGCAGCCCAGACAGGGGAACTAATGAAAAACTGTTTTTT. This gives the protein CASSPDRGTNEKLFF.

The gene calls are TRBV7-6 and TRBJ2-5, with a weak D call TRBD1 (5 bases). V lost 5 bases and J 3 bases, leaving 16 bases between the germline ends. Germline V lookup: CDR1 SGHVS, CDR2 FNYEAQ. This CDR3 has 15 residues. CDR3 sequence: CASSTPDRLKETQYF. CDR3 DNA: TGTGCCAGCAGCACCCCTGACAGATTAAAAGAGACCCAGTACTTC.

V gene TRBV12-3 or TRBV12-4 combines with J gene TRBJ2-1; the match to TRBD2 covers 7 bases. V lost 3 bases and J lost 10; bases outside the gene matches: 6. This CDR3 comprises 13 residues. This CDR3 reads CASSFYEGGEQFF. The CDR3 DNA sequence: TGTGCCAGCAGTTTCTATGAGGGAGGGGAGCAGTTCTTC.

This clonotype has more than one count but fewer than ten. The chain employs TRBV11-2 and TRBJ2-5; tentatively, D is TRBD2 (7 bases). The CDR3 totals 15 residues. Between the trimmed V and J ends, which lost 8 bases and 2 bases, there was a span of 18 bases. Germline-derived CDR1 and CDR2 are SGHAT and FQNNGV. The chain's CDR3 is CASGRGADPQETQYF. The CDR3 nucleotides are TGTGCCAGCGGACGGGGGGCCGACCCTCAAGAGACCCAGTACTTC.

This clonotype was counted between two and nine times. The chain uses TRBV12-3 or TRBV12-4 and TRBJ1-2, with D hard to call. Trimming removed 5 bases from V and 4 bases from J, with 11 bases in between. CDR3 length: 13 residues. The CDR3 nucleotides read TGTGCCAGCAGTCCAACGGGAACCTATGGCTACACCTTC. Amino acid sequence: CASSPTGTYGYTF.

The genes are TRBV7-8 and TRBJ2-1, with D perhaps given as TRBD1 or TRBD2 (6 bases each). CDR3 length: 17 amino acids. V shed 4 bases and J shed 7 bases, with 23 bases lying between them. The germline V gene encodes CDR1 SGHVS and CDR2 FQNEAQ. This CDR3 reads CASSSDGGRFGVNEQFF. The CDR3 coding sequence is TGTGCCAGCAGCTCCGACGGGGGCAGGTTCGGGGTAAATGAGCAGTTCTTC.

CDR3 sequence reads: CASSFTPTTGYEQYF. The CDR3 nucleotides are TGTGCCAGCAGCTTTACCCCAACAACCGGGTACGAGCAGTACTTC. The chain links TRBV11-2 to TRBJ2-7, with D hard to call. The germline V gene has CDR1 SGHAT and CDR2 FQNNGV. The CDR3 runs to 15 residues. V was trimmed by 3 bases and J by 4 bases, leaving 16 bases between them. Full variable domain (remainder filled in from reference TRBV11-2 and TRBJ2-7): EAGVAQSPRYKIIEKRQSVAFWCNPISGHATLYWYQQILGQGPKLLIQFQNNGVVDDSQLPKDRFSAERLKGVDSTLKIQPAKLEDSAVYLCASSFTPTTGYEQYFGPGTRLTVT.

This chain links TRBV4-3 with TRBJ2-3, with 7 nucleotides matching TRBD2. The V gene end was trimmed by 0 bases and the J gene end by 5 bases; junction bases not matched to a gene: 8. This CDR3 has 16 amino acids. Germline CDR1 reads LGHNA; CDR2 reads YSLEER. In nucleotides, the CDR3 is TGCGCCAGCAGCCAAGATAGGTCGGGGGGACGAGATACGCAGTATTTT. This codes for CASSQDRSGGRDTQYF.

The V call is TRBV12-3 or TRBV12-4, the J call TRBJ1-6; D call uncertain. V lost 2 bases and J 3 bases, leaving 8 bases between the germline ends. The CDR3 is made up of 15 amino acids. The CDR3 DNA is TGTGCCAGCAGTTTATCTGGGGTCTATAATTCACCCCTCCACTTT. It is translated as CASSLSGVYNSPLHF.

This clonotype was seen once. The V and J genes are TRBV20-1 and TRBJ2-5; 7 nucleotides line up with TRBD1. The V segment lost 6 bases and the J segment 0 bases; nucleotides outside the gene matches: 4. CDR3 length: 13 amino acids. Germline CDR1 reads DFQATT; CDR2 reads SNEGSKA (reference sequence). The CDR3 is CSAGTENQETQYF. The CDR3 bases are TGCAGTGCCGGGACAGAAAACCAAGAGACCCAGTACTTC.

This clonotype was seen a few times. The CDR3 DNA follows: TGTGCCAGCAGCCCCACGGGACTAGCGGGAGCAGATACGCAGTATTTT. It translates to CASSPTGLAGADTQYF. The V gene is TRBV7-2, the J gene TRBJ2-3, with 14 bases that match TRBD2. J lost 4 bases, V lost 5 bases, and 5 bases had no gene match. CDR3 length: 16 residues. CDR1 is SGHTA, CDR2 FQGNSA, per germline.

The table lists this clonotype with a count of one. This sequence joins TRBV6-2 or TRBV6-3 and TRBJ2-7; TRBD2 matches at 10 bases. CDR3 size: 14 residues. J lost 3 bases, V lost 6 bases, and 5 bases had no gene match. Germline-derived CDR1 and CDR2 are MNHEY and SVGEGT. The CDR3 loop reads CASRILAGNYEQYF. The CDR3 bases are TGTGCCAGCAGAATACTAGCGGGAAACTACGAGCAGTACTTC.